This passage covers 3 T cell receptor beta chains from one sample sequenced in a study of shared clonotypes between healthy human individuals. Assay used: immunoSEQ multiplex PCR; TCRdb lists only in-frame clones, some missing. The profile shows about 2.1 million clones, around 93% of them singletons. CD45RO-negative, CCR7-positively selected cells formed the naive CD8 fraction, excluding terminally differentiated effector memory CD45RA+ cells. The sequenced material came from naive CD8+ T cells from PBMCs. The receptors were gathered from a man aged 18 to 30 in good health. Some clones in this sample may be carry-over from other donors' samples.

A note on this clone: The same CDR3 arises from other DNA sequences in this sample as well. The chain has TRBV6-5 and TRBJ2-3; no firm D call. Trimming stripped 2 bases from V and 3 bases from J, with 6 bases between. The CDR3 is made up of 13 amino acids. Germline CDR1 reads MNHEY; CDR2 reads SVGAGI. The CDR3 region has the DNA TGTGCCAGCAGTTACGGGTCGACAGATACGCAGTATTTT. It specifies CASSYGSTDTQYF.

The chain has TRBV7-8 and TRBJ2-1; 11 positions agree with TRBD2. Looked up from germline, CDR1 is SGHVS and CDR2 is FQNEAQ. This CDR3 has 16 amino acids. The junction had 10 bases not matched to a gene; V was cut back by 2 bases and J by 10 bases. CDR3 sequence reads: CASSLRLAGGPGEQFF. Here the CDR3 DNA reads TGTGCCAGCAGCTTAAGGCTAGCGGGAGGTCCTGGGGAGCAGTTCTTC.

V and J are TRBV27 and TRBJ2-1, with 9 bases lining up with TRBD2. The CDR3 is 16 amino acids. Germline V gene sequence: CDR1 MNHEY, CDR2 SMNVEV (reference sequence). The ends lost 5 bases at V and 2 bases at J; junction bases unmatched: 7. The CDR3 reads CASSPSSGEAYNEQFF. In DNA, the CDR3 is TGTGCCAGCAGTCCTTCTAGCGGGGAAGCCTACAATGAGCAGTTCTTC.